This TCR beta chain stems from a study of T cell responses to AZD1222 COVID-19 vaccine. V was clipped by 1 base and J by 5 bases, with 5 bases between them. This CDR3 spans 13 amino acids. The germline CDR1 and CDR2 sequences are KGHSH and LQKENI. Produced via immunoSEQ multiplex PCR; TCRdb's table is partial and in-frame only. The sample contains 65,000 to 95,000 clones, approximately 85% of which appear only once. Notes on the study in general: Baseline antibody screening turned up just six seropositive AZD1222 recipients.

As regards this clone: Its antigen is unknown.

The sequencing here drew on peripheral blood, taken 28 days after the second AZD1222 dose. This sequence joins TRBV18 and TRBJ1-4, with D perhaps matching TRBD1 (5 bases). The TCR sequence derives from an adult who received the AZD1222 COVID-19 vaccine. Written as DNA, the CDR3 is TGTGCCAGCTCACCACAGGGGAATGAAAAACTGTTTTTT. As protein: CASSPQGNEKLFF.